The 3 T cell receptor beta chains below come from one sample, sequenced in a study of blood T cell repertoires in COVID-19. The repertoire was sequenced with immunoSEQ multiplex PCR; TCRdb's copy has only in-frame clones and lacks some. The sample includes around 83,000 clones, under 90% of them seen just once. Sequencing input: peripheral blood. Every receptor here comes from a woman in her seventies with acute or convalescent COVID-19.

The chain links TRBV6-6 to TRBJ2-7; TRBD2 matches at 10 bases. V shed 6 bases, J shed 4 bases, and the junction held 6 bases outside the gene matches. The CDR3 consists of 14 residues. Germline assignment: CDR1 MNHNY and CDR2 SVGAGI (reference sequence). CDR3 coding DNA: TGTGCCAGCAGCCAACCTAGCGGGGGTTACGAGCAGTACGTC. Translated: CASSQPSGGYEQYV.

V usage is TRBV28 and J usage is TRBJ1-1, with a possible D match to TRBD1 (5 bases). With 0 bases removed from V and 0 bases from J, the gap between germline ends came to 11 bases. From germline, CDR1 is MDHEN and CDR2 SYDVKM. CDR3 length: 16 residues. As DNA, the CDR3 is TGTGCCAGCAGTTTATGGAGACAGCTCCTGAACACTGAAGCTTTCTTT. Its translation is CASSLWRQLLNTEAFF.

CDR3 region: CASSSGAGNSYEQYV. The CDR3 nucleotides are TGTGCCAGCAGTTCTGGGGCAGGGAACTCCTACGAGCAGTACGTC. V is TRBV28 and J is TRBJ2-7, with a tentative D call TRBD1 (5 bases). The germline V and J ends were trimmed by 4 bases and 0 bases, with 13 bases remaining between them. The CDR3 spans 15 residues. The germline gives CDR1 MDHEN, CDR2 SYDVKM.